These T cell receptor beta chains were read from a single sample in a study of a mutant IDH1 vaccine in newly diagnosed glioma. Their specific antigens are unknown. The table came from immunoSEQ multiplex PCR; TCRdb's copy has only in-frame clones and leaves some out. The sample lists 29,000 or so clones, around 80% occurring once. Sequencing was performed on PBMCs, taken from a glioma patient whose treatment included an IDH1 peptide vaccine. The receptor source for this set is a woman between 18 and 29 years old with glioma. The CDR3 runs from the conserved cysteine through the conserved F or W. Fields, in order: D gene, clone size, V gene, J gene, CDR3 DNA, CDR3 protein. A D gene is named only where the DNA matches it firmly. Clone size is not always given. Where it is, it says once, few, many or a class for expanded clones.

D gene: TRBD1
clone size: few
V gene: TRBV2
J gene: TRBJ1-5
CDR3 DNA: TGTGCCAGCAGGACAGGGGCCTCCGGTCAGCCCCAGCATTTT
CDR3 protein: CASRTGASGQPQHF

D gene: .
clone size: .
V gene: TRBV7-2
J gene: TRBJ2-7
CDR3 DNA: TGTGCCAGCAGCTCCTCGAACCGACAGGGAGGGACCTACGAGCAGTACTTC
CDR3 protein: CASSSSNRQGGTYEQYF

D gene: .
clone size: .
V gene: TRBV28
J gene: TRBJ2-7
CDR3 DNA: TGTGCCAGCAGGGCCTGGGCGCAGGGCGACGAGCAGTACTTC
CDR3 protein: CASRAWAQGDEQYF

D gene: .
clone size: few
V gene: TRBV29-1
J gene: TRBJ1-1
CDR3 DNA: TGCAGCGTTGTTCTGGGGCCGAACACTGAAGCTTTCTTT
CDR3 protein: CSVVLGPNTEAFF

D gene: .
clone size: .
V gene: TRBV27
J gene: TRBJ1-2
CDR3 DNA: TGTGCCAGCAGCCCGGTGGGTGATCTGGGCTACACCTTC
CDR3 protein: CASSPVGDLGYTF

D gene: TRBD2
clone size: .
V gene: TRBV2
J gene: TRBJ2-4
CDR3 DNA: TGTGCCAGCAGTGACGGGAGGACGGGTTTTGTCATTCAGTACTTC
CDR3 protein: CASSDGRTGFVIQYF

D gene: .
clone size: .
V gene: TRBV11-2
J gene: TRBJ1-1
CDR3 DNA: TGTGCCAGCAGCCACCGGGGAGTGGCGGGGATCGGCACTGAAGCTTTCTTT
CDR3 protein: CASSHRGVAGIGTEAFF

D gene: TRBD2
clone size: .
V gene: TRBV19
J gene: TRBJ2-1
CDR3 DNA: TGTGCCAGTAGGAAACTCGAGGGGACTAGCAATTTCAATGAGCAGTTCTTC
CDR3 protein: CASRKLEGTSNFNEQFF

D gene: TRBD1
clone size: .
V gene: TRBV19
J gene: TRBJ2-3
CDR3 DNA: TGTGCCAGTAGTCCACCGGACAGGGGGAATCCGACCCTCACAGATACGCAGTATTTT
CDR3 protein: CASSPPDRGNPTLTDTQYF

D gene: .
clone size: .
V gene: TRBV7-9
J gene: TRBJ1-5
CDR3 DNA: TGTGCCAGCAGTTTCCAGGGTAGCAATCAGCCCCAGCATTTT
CDR3 protein: CASSFQGSNQPQHF

D gene: .
clone size: medium-sized
V gene: TRBV27
J gene: TRBJ2-1
CDR3 DNA: TGTGCCAGCAGTTTAGGTGGGAGGCATGTTTTCTTC
CDR3 protein: CASSLGGRHVFF

D gene: TRBD1
clone size: .
V gene: TRBV10-3
J gene: TRBJ1-1
CDR3 DNA: TGTGCCATCAGTGAGTTTGAACAGGGGGTCTCTGAAGCTTTCTTT
CDR3 protein: CAISEFEQGVSEAFF

D gene: TRBD2
clone size: .
V gene: TRBV7-9
J gene: TRBJ2-1
CDR3 DNA: TGTGCCAGCAGCCCTCGACTAGCGGGAAACAATGAGCAGTTCTTC
CDR3 protein: CASSPRLAGNNEQFF

D gene: TRBD1
clone size: .
V gene: TRBV19
J gene: TRBJ2-2
CDR3 DNA: TGTGCCAGTAGTACCACGAATATATATCCAGACAGGGCCAACACCGGGGAGCTGTTTTTT
CDR3 protein: CASSTTNIYPDRANTGELFF

D gene: .
clone size: .
V gene: TRBV9
J gene: TRBJ2-3
CDR3 DNA: TGTGCCAGCAGCGTAGGTGGGACAGATACGCAGTATTTT
CDR3 protein: CASSVGGTDTQYF

D gene: TRBD2
clone size: .
V gene: TRBV4-2
J gene: TRBJ2-1
CDR3 DNA: TGTGCCAGCAGCCAAGATAAGGCGGGGGTCTACAATGAGCAGTTCTTC
CDR3 protein: CASSQDKAGVYNEQFF

D gene: .
clone size: .
V gene: TRBV9
J gene: TRBJ2-1
CDR3 DNA: TGTGCCAGCAGCGTAGGGGATTACTCCAACAATGAGCAGTTCTTC
CDR3 protein: CASSVGDYSNNEQFF

D gene: TRBD1
clone size: .
V gene: TRBV7-2
J gene: TRBJ2-7
CDR3 DNA: TGTGCCAGCAGCATGAACAGGGGTACTTCCTACGAGCAGTACTTC
CDR3 protein: CASSMNRGTSYEQYF

D gene: .
clone size: .
V gene: TRBV6-5
J gene: TRBJ1-6
CDR3 DNA: TGTGCCAGCAGTTCCCCCCGGTCACCCCTCCACTTT
CDR3 protein: CASSSPRSPLHF

D gene: TRBD1
clone size: .
V gene: TRBV7-9
J gene: TRBJ1-4
CDR3 DNA: TGTGCCAGCAGCTCGTTAGTAGACAGGGGAGGTGAAAAACTGTTTTTT
CDR3 protein: CASSSLVDRGGEKLFF

D gene: .
clone size: few
V gene: TRBV2
J gene: TRBJ1-5
CDR3 DNA: TGTGCCAGCAGTCCCAGGGGTGGTCAGCCCCAGCATTTT
CDR3 protein: CASSPRGGQPQHF

D gene: .
clone size: .
V gene: TRBV5-1
J gene: TRBJ2-3
CDR3 DNA: TGCGCCAGCAGCTTGGCCGAGACCACAGATACGCAGTATTTT
CDR3 protein: CASSLAETTDTQYF

D gene: .
clone size: .
V gene: TRBV30
J gene: TRBJ1-1
CDR3 DNA: TGTGCCTGGAGTGTGGAAAGAACAGGGGAAGCTTTCTTT
CDR3 protein: CAWSVERTGEAFF

D gene: .
clone size: .
V gene: TRBV4-2
J gene: TRBJ2-5
CDR3 DNA: TGTGCCAGCAGCCAAGAGGCCCCCCCCCAAGAGACCCAGTACTTC
CDR3 protein: CASSQEAPPQETQYF

D gene: TRBD1
clone size: .
V gene: TRBV5-6
J gene: TRBJ1-5
CDR3 DNA: TGTGCCAGCAGCTTAGCACAGGGGGCCCATCAGCCCCAGCATTTT
CDR3 protein: CASSLAQGAHQPQHF

D gene: .
clone size: .
V gene: TRBV9
J gene: TRBJ2-7
CDR3 DNA: TGTGCCAGCAGCGTAAACCCCAGTGGTGCCTACGAGCAGTACTTC
CDR3 protein: CASSVNPSGAYEQYF

D gene: TRBD1
clone size: .
V gene: TRBV28
J gene: TRBJ1-1
CDR3 DNA: TGTGCCAGCAGTTTAGGACAGGACACTGAAGCTTTCTTT
CDR3 protein: CASSLGQDTEAFF

D gene: .
clone size: .
V gene: TRBV13
J gene: TRBJ1-2
CDR3 DNA: TGTGCCAGCAGCTTGGACGGGGGGAATGGCTACACCTTC
CDR3 protein: CASSLDGGNGYTF

D gene: TRBD1
clone size: .
V gene: TRBV6-5
J gene: TRBJ1-5
CDR3 DNA: TGTGCCAGCGGGGGCACAGGGGGCTTCAATCAGCCCCAGCATTTT
CDR3 protein: CASGGTGGFNQPQHF

D gene: .
clone size: .
V gene: TRBV5-4
J gene: TRBJ1-2
CDR3 DNA: TGTGCCAGCAGCCTGAATCCTCTTAAAGGCTACACCTTC
CDR3 protein: CASSLNPLKGYTF

D gene: TRBD1
clone size: few
V gene: TRBV7-8
J gene: TRBJ2-7
CDR3 DNA: TGTGCCAGCAGAGGCCGGGACAGGGGGCGGAACGAGCAGTACTTC
CDR3 protein: CASRGRDRGRNEQYF

D gene: .
clone size: .
V gene: TRBV10-3
J gene: TRBJ2-3
CDR3 DNA: TGTGCCATCAGCTCGGGACCCCAGTTGGGAGATACGCAGTATTTT
CDR3 protein: CAISSGPQLGDTQYF